This T cell receptor (beta chain) is from a study of CD8 T cells in ankylosing spondylitis. Study outcomes and limitations: Researchers reportedly found disease-linked clones significantly enriched in matched ankylosing spondylitis synovial fluid.

TCRdb re-called the 5' RACE reads with MiXCR, one entry per CDR3 protein. The sample yields 200,000 to 300,000 distinct CDR3 sequences, around 10% seen once. This clonotype showed up many times. The antigen is undetermined. This CDR3 comprises 13 residues. Trimming removed 2 bases at V and 0 bases at J, with 5 bases between. This TCR derives from a male donor with ankylosing spondylitis or in good health (not recorded which). The gene calls are TRBV12-3 or TRBV12-4 and TRBJ2-7; D uncertain. The source material was blood, either unsorted or a sorted T cell fraction (not recorded which). CDR3 protein: CASSLSNSYEQYF. Here the CDR3 DNA reads TGTGCCAGCAGTTTAAGCAACTCCTACGAGCAGTACTTC.